These 21 T cell receptor beta chains were all obtained from the same sample, sequenced in a study of Graves' ophthalmopathy and Graves' hyperthyroidism. Researchers took RNA transcripts and amplified TCR beta CDR3 regions from them. HTBI-primed RT-PCR formed the first round, and a multiplex PCR formed the second. Each CDR3 protein gets one entry after TCRdb re-called the multiplex PCR reads with MiXCR. The data show 740,000 or so distinct CDR3 sequences, with around 40% seen just once and roughly 45% held by the top ten. The sequencing input was peripheral blood. The receptors derive from an adult man with Graves' ophthalmopathy.

As to this clonotype: This sequence may be a read error, since a much larger clone differs from it by one base. The chain carries TRBV11-2 and TRBJ1-1; possible D gene TRBD1, 5 bases. V was clipped by 4 bases and J by 6 bases, with 15 bases between them. The CDR3 extends over 14 amino acids. Per the germline V gene, CDR1 is SGHAT and CDR2 is FQNNGV. The CDR3 sequence is CASSSARPGPEAFF. The CDR3 coding sequence is TGTGCCAGCAGCTCAGCTCGTCCGGGGCCTGAAGCTTTCTTT. The complete variable domain, with remaining parts taken from reference TRBV11-2 and TRBJ1-1, reads EAGVAQSPRYKIIEKRQSVAFWCNPISGHATLYWYQQILGQGPKLLIQFQNNGVVDDSQLPKDRFSAERLKGVDSTLKIQPAKLEDSAVYLCASSSARPGPEAFFGQGTRLTVV.

The J gene is TRBJ2-7, the V gene TRBV9; no definite D call. This CDR3 has 14 amino acids. Per germline, CDR1 SGDLS and CDR2 YYNGEE. Trimming cost V 4 bases and J 1 base, with 12 bases left between them. The CDR3, as DNA: TGTGCCAGCAGCCATTTCAGTGGGTCCTACGAGCAGTACTTC. Translation gives CASSHFSGSYEQYF.

J is TRBJ2-2 and V is TRBV25-1; D gene ambiguous. V gave up 6 bases and J gave up 4 bases, with 18 bases separating them. Germline V lookup: CDR1 MGHDK, CDR2 SYGVNS. CDR3 length equals 16 residues. Here the CDR3 DNA reads TGTGCCAGCAGCTTGGCCATCAGACAACCCACCGGGGAGCTGTTTTTT. Its translation is CASSLAIRQPTGELFF.

A remark on this clonotype: A read error is possible here, since a much larger clone lies one base away. This chain joins TRBV2 and TRBJ1-6; maybe TRBD1 (6 bases). Germline CDR1 SNHLY, CDR2 FYNNEI. Trimming left V 7 bases short and J 6 bases short, with 16 bases between. The CDR3 extends over 15 amino acids. The DNA for the CDR3 is TGTGCCAGCACTCCTCCAGGGGTTCGTAATTCACCCCTCCACTTT. Translated: CASTPPGVRNSPLHF.

The chain uses TRBV25-1 and TRBJ2-2; 9 nucleotides align to TRBD2. The ends lost 6 bases at V and 4 bases at J; junction bases unmatched: 15. The length of the CDR3 is 18 residues. The V gene's germline CDR1 is MGHDK and CDR2 SYGVNS. CDR3 in amino acids: CASSVWAGGPSGTGELFF. The DNA for the CDR3 is TGTGCCAGCAGCGTATGGGCGGGGGGGCCATCGGGCACCGGGGAGCTGTTTTTT.

A word on this clonotype: Just one base apart from a much larger clone, this may be a read error. CDR3 loop: CSASYVYQGTQYF. In DNA, the CDR3 is TGCAGTGCTAGTTACGTTTACCAAGGGACCCAGTACTTC. V gene TRBV20-1 combines with J gene TRBJ2-5; D gene uncertain. This CDR3 is built from 13 residues. The V gene's germline CDR1 is DFQATT and CDR2 SNEGSKA (reference sequence).

This clonotype was detected once. The chain combines TRBV29-1 with TRBJ1-5, with 9 positions matching TRBD1. The CDR3 sequence is 17 residues long. In germline, CDR1 is SQVTM, CDR2 ANQGSEA. CDR3 DNA sequence: TGCAGTGCTATAACAGACAGGGGGGCTTATAGCAATCAGCCCCAGCATTTT. Protein: CSAITDRGAYSNQPQHF.

The J gene is TRBJ1-5, the V gene TRBV2, with D tentatively TRBD1 (5 bases). Germline V gene data show CDR1 as SNHLY and CDR2 as FYNNEI. The CDR3 sequence is 14 residues long. V dropped 11 bases and J dropped 3 bases, with 17 bases sitting between them. The CDR3 reads CAGTSDRINQPQHF. As DNA, the CDR3 is TGTGCCGGCACCTCCGACAGAATCAATCAGCCCCAGCATTTT.

The CDR3 nucleotides are TGCGCCAGCAGCTACGGAGAACAGTCCCCCTACGAGCAGTACTTC. Protein sequence: CASSYGEQSPYEQYF. The V gene is TRBV4-1, the J gene TRBJ2-7, with no clear D. The CDR3 runs 15 residues. The V and J ends lost 5 bases and 2 bases respectively, with 16 bases between them. Per the germline V gene, CDR1 is MGHRA and CDR2 is YSYEKL.

A note on this clonotype: A read error may explain this, as a much larger clone is one base away. J is TRBJ2-2 and V is TRBV7-9; D gene ambiguous. Germline V gives CDR1 SEHNR, CDR2 FQNEAQ (reference sequence). The CDR3 has 13 residues. The germline V and J ends were trimmed by 2 bases and 4 bases, with 5 bases remaining between them. CDR3 bases: TGTGCCAGCAGCTTATACAGCACCGGGGAGCTGTTTTTT. Encoded protein: CASSLYSTGELFF.

The chain uses TRBV7-9 and TRBJ2-5; D may be TRBD2 (5 bases). The V end was cut by 3 bases, the J end by 3 bases, with 11 bases between. Germline lookup yields CDR1 SEHNR and CDR2 FQNEAQ (reference sequence). There are 14 residues in the CDR3. CDR3 residues: CASSFSPGKETQYF. Here the CDR3 DNA reads TGTGCCAGCAGCTTTAGTCCGGGGAAAGAGACCCAGTACTTC.

A word on this clonotype: In this CDR3 the conserved last residue, phenylalanine or tryptophan, is missing, so a read error is likely. J is TRBJ2-5 and V is TRBV12-3 or TRBV12-4; 15 positions agree with TRBD2. J lost 2 bases, V lost 4 bases, and 2 bases had no gene match. The length of the CDR3 is 16 residues. In nucleotides, the CDR3 is TGTGCCAGCAGTTCTGGGACTAGCGGGGGGCAAGAGACCCAGTACTGC. It encodes CASSSGTSGGQETQYC.

This clonotype occurred once. V gene TRBV10-3 combines with J gene TRBJ1-6; 9 bases agree with TRBD1. Germline values: CDR1 ENHRY, CDR2 SYGVKD. CDR3 size: 14 residues. V lost 10 bases and J lost 8; bases outside the gene matches: 9. The CDR3 sequence: CASRGQGIDSPLHF. CDR3 DNA sequence: TGTGCCAGCAGAGGACAGGGGATAGATTCACCCCTCCACTTT.

V usage is TRBV7-3 and J usage is TRBJ2-5; D is perhaps TRBD2 (6 bases). Looked up from germline, CDR1 is SGHTA and CDR2 is FQGTGA. V lost 3 bases to trimming and J lost 4 bases, with 18 bases between them. The CDR3 loop spans 16 amino acids. In DNA form, the CDR3 reads TGTGCCAGCAGCTTGGGGGGTCCGTCCTATGGAGAGACCCAGTACTTC. Its translation: CASSLGGPSYGETQYF.

This clonotype was picked up a small number of times. The chain links TRBV5-1 to TRBJ1-4; D is perhaps TRBD1 (6 bases). Germline loops: CDR1 SGHRS, CDR2 YFSETQ. The V end was cut by 0 bases, the J end by 3 bases, with 9 bases between. This CDR3 region has 15 residues. CDR3 residues: CASSLGGTPNEKLFF. Written as DNA, the CDR3 is TGCGCCAGCAGCTTGGGGGGGACACCTAATGAAAAACTGTTTTTT.

This clonotype has more than one count but fewer than ten. The V gene is TRBV28, the J gene TRBJ2-7, with 7 nucleotides matching TRBD1. The CDR3 is 12 residues long. V dropped 10 bases and J dropped 6; count of bases not matched to a gene: 9. CDR1 MDHEN and CDR2 SYDVKM come from the germline V gene. The CDR3 loop reads CATVRQGGEQYF. The CDR3 DNA sequence: TGTGCCACCGTAAGACAGGGCGGCGAGCAGTACTTC.

As regards this clonotype: Without the conserved terminal phenylalanine or tryptophan, this CDR3 likely stems from a read error. This rearrangement joins TRBV29-1 to TRBJ1-5; possibly TRBD1 for D (6 bases). Looked up from germline, CDR1 is SQVTM and CDR2 is ANQGSEA. This CDR3 is built from 13 residues. The germline V and J ends were trimmed by 4 bases and 6 bases, with 13 bases remaining between them. CDR3 protein: CSVGLGGSQPQHL. CDR3 DNA sequence: TGCAGCGTTGGGTTGGGGGGCTCTCAGCCCCAGCATTTA.

This clonotype appeared once. The rearrangement joins TRBV10-3 to TRBJ1-5; possible D gene TRBD1, 6 bases. The CDR3 length is 14 residues. With 5 bases removed from V and 7 bases from J, the gap between germline ends came to 15 bases. Germline V CDR1 and CDR2: ENHRY, SYGVKD. The CDR3 is CAISTTRGDQPQHF. CDR3 coding DNA: TGTGCCATCAGTACAACCAGGGGCGACCAGCCCCAGCATTTT.

The rearrangement uses TRBV7-9 and TRBJ2-5; D gene uncertain. Germline assignment: CDR1 SEHNR and CDR2 FQNEAQ (reference sequence). V was shortened by 5 bases and J by 5 bases, with 18 bases between the two germline ends. This CDR3 is 15 amino acids long. The CDR3 nucleotides read TGTGCCAGCAGCCTCATTCAGAAATATGAGGAGACCCAGTACTTC. Encoded protein: CASSLIQKYEETQYF.

Points on this clonotype: A read error is likely, as this CDR3 ends without the conserved phenylalanine or tryptophan. It is unclear where the CDR3 begins or ends on the DNA, so no DNA is shown, and the CDR3 is as TCRdb lists it. This chain connects TRBV25-1 to TRBJ1-1. Inclusive of both ends, the CDR3 amounts to 12 amino acids. In germline, CDR1 is MGHDK, CDR2 SYGVNS. CDR3 protein: CASSSSTYRAFL.

This chain joins TRBV7-9 and TRBJ1-2, with a tentative D call TRBD1 (6 bases). V was pared by 1 base and J by 8 bases, with 23 bases between. This CDR3 contains 17 residues. Germline loops: CDR1 SEHNR, CDR2 FQNEAQ (reference sequence). The CDR3 reads CASSLVSSPLTGQGYTF. The CDR3 DNA is TGTGCCAGCAGCTTAGTTTCCTCCCCCCTTACAGGGCAGGGCTACACCTTC. Filled out from reference TRBV7-9 and TRBJ1-2, the complete variable domain reads DTGVSQNPRHKITKRGQNVTFRCDPISEHNRLYWYRQTLGQGPEFLTYFQNEAQLEKSRLLSDRFSAERPKGSFSTLEIQRTEQGDSAMYLCASSLVSSPLTGQGYTFGSGTRLTVV.